This T cell receptor (beta chain) is drawn from a study of T cells in Graves' hyperthyroidism and ophthalmopathy. Study-wide background: Any treatment followed the collection of peripheral blood at initial diagnosis.

From RNA transcripts, TCR beta CDR3 regions were amplified. The primer set for the first-round RT-PCR of the TCR CDR3 was HTBI. A single record per CDR3 protein comes from TCRdb applying MiXCR to the multiplex PCR reads. This table holds about 250,000 distinct CDR3 sequences, 22% found once. The CDR3 runs 13 residues. Trimming removed 9 bases at V and 0 bases at J, with 11 bases between. Germline V gene lookup returns CDR1 MNHNS and CDR2 SASEGT. This clonotype was detected a few times. The TCR comes from a man aged 25-40 years with Graves' ophthalmopathy. The gene calls are TRBV6-1 and TRBJ1-1; D call uncertain. The sample taken for sequencing was blood. CDR3 protein: CASEIGLNTEAFF. In DNA, the CDR3 is TGTGCCAGTGAGATAGGGCTGAACACTGAAGCTTTCTTT.